This TCR beta chain was observed in a study of T-cell memory formation after mild COVID-19. Study-level findings and limits: The finding that pre-infection memory included some responding clones suggested that cross-reactive memory joined.

The 5'RACE method, run with constant-segment primers, produced TCR alpha and TCR beta cDNA libraries (carrying sample barcodes and UMIs). TCRdb independently ran MiXCR on the 5' RACE reads; one entry per CDR3 protein. The sample records 180,000 or so distinct CDR3 sequences, roughly 16% being singletons. CDR1 and CDR2 from the germline V gene are LNHDA and SQIVND (reference sequence). V was pared by 6 bases and J by 1 base, with 3 bases between. The CDR3 loop spans 12 amino acids. The sample holds a few counts of this clonotype. No antigen is known for it. The clonotype was recovered from an adult woman who had mild COVID-19 (a few samples of this study predate the infection). Cell type and time point are not known. V gene TRBV19 combines with J gene TRBJ2-2; D gene uncertain. Sequenced input: PBMCs or a T cell subset sorted from them (not recorded which). The CDR3 loop reads CASRENTGELFF. CDR3 DNA: TGTGCCAGTAGGGAGAACACCGGGGAGCTGTTTTTT.